This passage covers 14 T cell receptor beta chains from one sample sequenced in a study of T cell responses to AZD1222 COVID-19 vaccine. Profiling relied on immunoSEQ multiplex PCR, and the TCRdb table lists in-frame clones only, not all of them. This repertoire shows 100,000 to 110,000 clones, approximately 91% found once; its top ten account for around 1.7%. Sequenced here: peripheral blood, sampled on day 0 of AZD1222 vaccination. The origin of the receptors is an adult in good health.

This clone has a single count. V is TRBV30 and J is TRBJ2-4, with no clear D. The CDR3 is 14 residues long. Looked up from germline, CDR1 is GTSNPN and CDR2 is SVGIG (reference sequence). The V gene lost 0 bases and the J gene lost 11 bases, with 17 bases spanning the gap. CDR3 sequence: CAWSVRPGEKVQYF. The CDR3 DNA sequence: TGTGCCTGGAGTGTCCGTCCCGGTGAGAAGGTTCAGTACTTC.

This chain joins TRBV7-9 and TRBJ1-4; D gene unclear. This CDR3 contains 12 residues. CDR1 is SEHNR and CDR2 is FQNEAQ in the germline V gene (reference sequence). Trimming left V 5 bases short and J 12 bases short, with 13 bases between. This CDR3 is CASSPLDEELFF. CDR3 in DNA: TGTGCCAGCAGCCCTTTAGACGAAGAACTGTTTTTT.

The gene calls are TRBV28 and TRBJ2-1, with a tentative D call TRBD2 (6 bases). Trimming took off 2 bases at V and 5 bases at J, with 10 bases between the two ends. The germline V gene encodes CDR1 MDHEN and CDR2 SYDVKM. The CDR3 is 14 amino acids. DNA for the CDR3: TGTGCCAGCAGTTTAGGGGGGTCAAACAATGAGCAGTTCTTC. This translates into CASSLGGSNNEQFF.

The chain joins TRBV11-2 to TRBJ2-1; D is possibly TRBD1 (7 bases). Germline values: CDR1 SGHAT, CDR2 FQNNGV. V gave up 6 bases and J gave up 1 base, with 16 bases separating them. This CDR3 is 16 amino acids long. CDR3 DNA sequence: TGTGCCAGCAGGGCTCCCTCAGGGGGGTCCTACAATGAGCAGTTCTTC. This encodes CASRAPSGGSYNEQFF.

V and J are TRBV4-2 and TRBJ1-4; TRBD1 aligns across 10 bases. The V segment lost 3 bases and the J segment 5 bases; nucleotides outside the gene matches: 6. This CDR3 has 16 residues. The germline CDR1 and CDR2 sequences are LGHNA and YNFKEQ. The CDR3 reads CASSQARGQGNEKLFF. The CDR3 DNA reads TGTGCCAGCAGCCAGGCCCGGGGACAGGGGAATGAAAAACTGTTTTTT.

V gene TRBV19 combines with J gene TRBJ2-2, with unresolved D. The V gene lost 4 bases and the J gene lost 0 bases, with 9 bases spanning the gap. Germline V gives CDR1 LNHDA, CDR2 SQIVND (reference sequence). The CDR3 extends over 15 amino acids. CDR3 loop: CASSRSGTNTGELFF. The CDR3 coding sequence is TGTGCCAGTAGTAGGAGTGGTACGAACACCGGGGAGCTGTTTTTT.

This chain links TRBV4-2 with TRBJ1-5; D is undetermined. The CDR3 sequence is 16 residues long. From germline, CDR1 is LGHNA and CDR2 YNFKEQ. V was trimmed by 4 bases and J by 9 bases, leaving 22 bases between them. The CDR3 loop is CASSLTTRRPRPPQHF. The CDR3 nucleotides are TGTGCCAGCAGCCTAACAACCCGCAGGCCAAGGCCGCCCCAGCATTTT.

The chain uses TRBV28 and TRBJ1-3; 10 nucleotides match TRBD1. CDR1 and CDR2 from the germline V gene are MDHEN and SYDVKM. The CDR3 extends over 17 amino acids. The trim removed 6 bases at V and 7 bases at J, leaving 15 bases unmatched. The CDR3 spells CASRHISGTGVQNTIYF. Written as DNA, the CDR3 is TGTGCCAGCAGACACATTTCCGGGACAGGGGTCCAGAACACCATATATTTT.

V usage is TRBV29-1 and J usage is TRBJ2-4; 9 bases align to TRBD2. Germline trimming cut 0 bases from V and 7 bases from J; bases unmatched to any gene: 13. The CDR3 length is 17 residues. In germline, CDR1 is SQVTM, CDR2 ANQGSEA. The CDR3 loop is CSVEDLGTGTSRNIQYF. The CDR3 DNA follows: TGCAGCGTTGAAGATCTCGGGACCGGGACTAGCAGGAACATTCAGTACTTC.

The rearrangement joins TRBV20-1 to TRBJ2-6; tentatively, D is TRBD1 (6 bases). CDR1 is DFQATT and CDR2 is SNEGSKA in the germline V gene (reference sequence). Trimming cost V 3 bases and J 2 bases, with 14 bases left between them. The CDR3 is 16 amino acids. The CDR3, as DNA: TGCAGTGCTAGTTCGGCAGGGGAGACTGGGGCCAACGTCCTGACTTTC. Its protein product is CSASSAGETGANVLTF.

The chain is built from TRBV10-1 and TRBJ2-7, with 9 bases fitting TRBD1. Germline values: CDR1 WNHNN, CDR2 SYGVQD (reference sequence). The V and J ends lost 6 bases and 6 bases, in that order; junction bases with no gene match: 6. The CDR3 runs 13 residues. The CDR3 bases are TGCGCCAGCAGGGCCGGGACAGGGAGCGAGCAGTACTTC. Protein product: CASRAGTGSEQYF.

The V call is TRBV5-1, the J call TRBJ2-3, with D hard to call. The ends were cut back, 0 bases at V and 11 bases at J, with 13 bases in the middle. The CDR3 is made up of 13 amino acids. CDR1 SGHRS and CDR2 YFSETQ come from the germline V gene. The CDR3: CASSLVSESGQYF. The CDR3 DNA reads TGCGCCAGCAGCTTGGTGTCAGAATCGGGGCAGTATTTT.

V gene TRBV5-6 combines with J gene TRBJ2-1; tentatively, D is TRBD1 (6 bases). V was cut by 0 bases and J by 10 bases, with 8 bases left in between. Per germline, CDR1 SGHDT and CDR2 YYEEEE. This CDR3 is built from 12 residues. This CDR3 reads CASSLGRGEQFF. The CDR3 nucleotides read TGTGCCAGCAGCTTGGGAAGGGGGGAGCAGTTCTTC.

V is TRBV7-6 and J is TRBJ1-6, with D possibly matching TRBD1 (5 bases). The CDR3 sequence is 15 residues long. Per the germline V gene, CDR1 is SGHVS and CDR2 is FNYEAQ. V lost 2 bases and J 6 bases, leaving 11 bases between the germline ends. CDR3 coding DNA: TGTGCCAGCAGCTTATCCCAGGGAGGTAATTCACCCCTCCACTTT. Translated, it gives CASSLSQGGNSPLHF. The whole variable domain, filled in from reference TRBV7-6 and TRBJ1-6, reads GAGVSQSPRYKVTKRGQDVALRCDPISGHVSLYWYRQALGQGPEFLTYFNYEAQQDKSGLPNDRFSAERPEGSISTLTIQRTEQRDSAMYRCASSLSQGGNSPLHFGNGTRLTVT.